The clone carrying this T cell receptor beta chain was seen more than once but under ten times. This entry belongs to a study of blood T cells in healthy people across ages. The CDR3 runs to 15 residues. V lost 4 bases and J lost 2; bases outside the gene matches: 8. Germline V gene lookup returns CDR1 SGDLS and CDR2 YYNGEE. Combining a sample-barcoded 5' primer with a J-beta primer mix, a second PCR ran for about 6 to 12 cycles. TCRdb fed the 5' RACE reads into MiXCR, producing one record per CDR3 protein. There are about 1.1 million distinct CDR3 sequences in the sample; roughly two fifths occur only once, and 13% lies in the top ten.

The TCR was taken from a man aged 18 to 35 in good health. Sample: blood. The J gene is TRBJ2-7, the V gene TRBV9; 8 bases map to TRBD1. Written as DNA, the CDR3 is TGTGCCAGCAGCCCCTCGACAGGGGACCCCTACGAGCAGTACTTC. Its protein is CASSPSTGDPYEQYF.